Sequencing of this T cell receptor (beta chain) was carried out in a study of blood T cell repertoires in COVID-19. TCRdb keeps only in-frame clones here, not all; method: immunoSEQ multiplex PCR. The data hold roughly 200,000 clones, with 85% to 90% observed a single time. The cohort comprised adults aged 18 to 89 years residing in about 25 US areas. Participant-given clinical history determined each cohort assignment. This receptor was obtained from a man aged 40-50 years who had recovered from COVID-19. The sequencing input was PBMCs or T cells enriched from blood (not recorded which).

CDR3 nucleotides: TGTGCCACCAGCAGAGATCGGGCTAGCGGGGTTAATTCAGCCTACGAGCAGTACTTC. Amino acid sequence: CATSRDRASGVNSAYEQYF. The chain joins TRBV15 to TRBJ2-7, with 9 bases lining up with TRBD2. The germline V gene has CDR1 LNHNV and CDR2 YYDKDF (reference sequence). V shed 0 bases, J shed 2 bases, and the junction held 14 bases outside the gene matches. The CDR3 extends over 19 amino acids.